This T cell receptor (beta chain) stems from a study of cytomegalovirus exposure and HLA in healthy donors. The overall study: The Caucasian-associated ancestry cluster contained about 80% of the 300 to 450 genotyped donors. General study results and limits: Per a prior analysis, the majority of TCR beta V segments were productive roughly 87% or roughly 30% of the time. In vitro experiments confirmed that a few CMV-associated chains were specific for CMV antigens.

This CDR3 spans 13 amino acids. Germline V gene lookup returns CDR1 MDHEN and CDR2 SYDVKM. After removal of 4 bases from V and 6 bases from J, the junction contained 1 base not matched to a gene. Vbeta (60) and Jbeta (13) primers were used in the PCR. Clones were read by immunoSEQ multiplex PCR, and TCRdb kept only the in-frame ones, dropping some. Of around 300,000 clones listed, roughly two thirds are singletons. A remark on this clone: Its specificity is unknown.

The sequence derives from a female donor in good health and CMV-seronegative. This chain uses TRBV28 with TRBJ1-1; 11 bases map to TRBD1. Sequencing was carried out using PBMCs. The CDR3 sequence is CASSWGQGAEAFF. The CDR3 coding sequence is TGTGCCAGCAGTTGGGGACAGGGGGCTGAAGCTTTCTTT.